This T cell receptor beta chain was profiled in a study of siplizumab effects on memory and regulatory T cells. Only in-frame clones appear in the TCRdb table, and some are missing; sequencing was by immunoSEQ multiplex PCR. This repertoire shows tens of thousands of clones, over 80% found once; its top ten account for over 1.5%. The germline V and J ends were trimmed by 4 bases and 3 bases, with 14 bases remaining between them. Germline V lookup: CDR1 SGHRS, CDR2 YFSETQ. The CDR3 is 15 residues long. The receptor's source is a human donor in good health. The rearrangement links TRBV5-1 to TRBJ1-5; D uncertain. What was sequenced was Tregs sorted from blood. The CDR3 coding sequence is TGCGCCAGCAGCCCCACGAGCGGGGTCAATCAGCCCCAGCATTTT. It codes for CASSPTSGVNQPQHF.